Listed below are T cell receptor beta chains from one sample, sequenced in a study of T cells in localized non-small cell lung cancer. Sequencing was performed with immunoSEQ multiplex PCR; in TCRdb, only in-frame clones are kept and a portion is missing. The sample shows around 94,000 clones, roughly 86% of them seen only once. The sample consisted of peripheral blood, taken before any cancer treatment. All receptors come from a man aged 35-69 years with stage I squamous cell lung carcinoma. The CDR3 runs from the conserved cysteine through the conserved F or W. The D gene is left open where the match is weak. Clone size appears in some rows only: once, few, many, or a class for an expanded clone.

d_call j_call v_call clone_size cdr3_aa cdr3_nt
- TRBJ2-7 TRBV7-2 - CASSLFTSSGEQYF TGTGCCAGCAGCTTATTTACTAGCTCCGGCGAGCAGTACTTC
- TRBJ2-4 TRBV7-8 - CASSPQGSIAKNIQYF TGTGCCAGCAGCCCCCAGGGCAGTATAGCCAAAAACATTCAGTACTTC
- TRBJ1-2 TRBV14 - CASSQANYGYTF TGTGCCAGCAGCCAAGCTAACTATGGCTACACCTTC
TRBD2 TRBJ2-1 TRBV9 - CASSAGTSGGALYNEQFF TGTGCCAGCAGCGCCGGGACTAGCGGGGGGGCTCTCTACAATGAGCAGTTCTTC
- TRBJ1-3 TRBV2 - CASRPQSSGNTIYF TGTGCCAGCAGGCCCCAGAGCTCTGGAAACACCATATATTTT
- TRBJ2-6 TRBV6-1 once CASSEMSSGANVLTF TGTGCCAGCAGTGAAATGAGCTCTGGGGCCAACGTCCTGACTTTC
TRBD2 TRBJ2-2 TRBV25-1 - CASSEGGLVSNTGELFF TGTGCCAGCAGTGAGGGTGGACTAGTCTCAAACACCGGGGAGCTGTTTTTT
- TRBJ1-5 TRBV4-3 - CASSQEYRRIGNQPQHF TGCGCCAGCAGCCAAGAATACAGGAGGATAGGGAATCAGCCCCAGCATTTT
- TRBJ1-1 TRBV2 few CASSGIVVNTEAFF TGTGCCAGCAGTGGAATCGTCGTGAACACTGAAGCTTTCTTT
- TRBJ2-7 TRBV5-1 - CASSLESRSFDEQYF TGCGCCAGCAGCTTGGAATCACGTAGCTTCGACGAGCAGTACTTC
- TRBJ2-1 TRBV7-9 - CASSRSNEQFF TGTGCCAGCAGCCGGTCCAATGAGCAGTTCTTC
- TRBJ1-3 TRBV6-1 - CASGTESSGNTIYF TGTGCCAGCGGGACCGAAAGCTCTGGAAACACCATATATTTT
- TRBJ1-2 TRBV28 - CASSLAAAFYGYTF TGTGCCAGCAGTTTGGCAGCGGCGTTCTATGGCTACACCTTC
TRBD1 TRBJ2-3 TRBV6-1 few CASSDPGQEPRHTDTQYF TGTGCCAGCAGTGACCCCGGACAGGAGCCCCGCCACACAGATACGCAGTATTTT
- TRBJ1-1 TRBV11-1 - CASSLGRGPTEAFF TGTGCCAGCAGCTTAGGACGGGGGCCCACTGAAGCTTTCTTT
- TRBJ2-2 TRBV6-6 - CASTYYTGSNTGELFF TGTGCCAGCACGTACTATACAGGGTCGAACACCGGGGAGCTGTTTTTT
TRBD1 TRBJ1-2 TRBV4-3 - CASSFRGVYYGYTF TGCGCCAGCAGCTTCAGGGGGGTTTACTATGGCTACACCTTC
- TRBJ2-2 TRBV5-1 - CASSLAAGPGTGELFF TGCGCCAGCAGCTTGGCGGCAGGGCCAGGCACCGGGGAGCTGTTTTTT
- TRBJ2-2 TRBV7-2 - CASSLVRLNTGELFF TGTGCCAGCAGCTTAGTTAGACTAAACACCGGGGAGCTGTTTTTT
TRBD1 TRBJ2-7 TRBV4-3 - CASSQDLSDRVHEQYF TGCGCCAGCAGCCAAGATCTTAGCGACAGGGTTCACGAGCAGTACTTC
- TRBJ1-2 TRBV6-1 - CASSAEGRGGGYTF TGTGCCAGCAGTGCAGAAGGACGGGGGGGCGGCTACACCTTC
TRBD2 TRBJ2-5 TRBV19 - CASSIVSGGAGETQYF TGTGCCAGTAGTATAGTTAGCGGGGGGGCAGGAGAGACCCAGTACTTC
- TRBJ1-1 TRBV4-3 few CASSQDQAGTEAFF TGCGCCAGCAGCCAAGACCAGGCTGGCACTGAAGCTTTCTTT
TRBD1 TRBJ2-7 TRBV11-1 once CASSPRTGVGEQYF TGTGCCAGCAGCCCGAGGACAGGGGTAGGCGAGCAGTACTTC
- TRBJ1-1 TRBV28 - CASSFFQGSTEAFF TGTGCCAGCAGCTTTTTCCAGGGGAGTACTGAAGCTTTCTTT
- TRBJ2-7 TRBV5-6 few CASSLEGKGYEQYF TGTGCCAGCAGCTTGGAAGGGAAGGGCTACGAGCAGTACTTC
- TRBJ1-6 TRBV28 once CASSFALSPLHF TGTGCCAGCAGTTTTGCGTTATCACCCCTCCACTTT
- TRBJ1-3 TRBV6-1 - CASSEIRGRNTIYF TGTGCCAGCAGTGAAATTAGGGGGAGGAACACCATATATTTT
- TRBJ1-2 TRBV5-1 - CASSQDGFYGYTF TGCGCCAGCAGCCAAGACGGATTCTATGGCTACACCTTC
TRBD1 TRBJ1-2 TRBV27 - CASSSTGLGPNYGYTF TGTGCCAGCAGTTCGACAGGGCTAGGCCCTAACTATGGCTACACCTTC
- TRBJ2-7 TRBV10-2 - CASSELVGIGTVSYEQYF TGCGCCAGCAGTGAGTTGGTGGGGATAGGAACAGTCTCCTACGAGCAGTACTTC
- TRBJ1-2 TRBV5-1 - CASSRWGDATYGYTF TGCGCCAGCAGCCGGTGGGGGGACGCAACCTATGGCTACACCTTC
TRBD1 TRBJ2-3 TRBV27 - CASSPMDRDTQYF TGTGCCAGCAGTCCCATGGACAGGGATACGCAGTATTTT
TRBD1 TRBJ1-5 TRBV4-2 - CASSQVRQGLSNQPQHF TGTGCCAGCAGCCAAGTCCGACAGGGCCTTAGCAATCAGCCCCAGCATTTT
- TRBJ1-2 TRBV13 - CASSLGQLYGYTF TGTGCCAGCAGCTTAGGGCAACTCTATGGCTACACCTTC
- TRBJ2-7 TRBV7-2 - CASSHRSYEQYF TGTGCCAGCAGCCACAGGTCCTACGAGCAGTACTTC
- TRBJ2-2 TRBV10-1 - CASSDGGGELFF TGCGCCAGCAGTGACGGGGGCGGGGAGCTGTTTTTT
TRBD2 TRBJ2-2 TRBV28 - CASDSGGDAGELFF TGTGCCAGCGATAGCGGGGGGGATGCCGGGGAGCTGTTTTTT
- TRBJ1-1 TRBV18 - CASSESGNTEAFF TGTGCCAGCTCAGAATCCGGGAACACTGAAGCTTTCTTT
TRBD1 TRBJ1-3 TRBV5-1 - CASSSQGAGNTIYF TGCGCCAGCAGCTCTCAGGGGGCTGGAAACACCATATATTTT
TRBD1 TRBJ1-1 TRBV19 once CASIDRGRLDTEAFF TGTGCCAGTATTGACAGGGGGCGATTGGACACTGAAGCTTTCTTT
- TRBJ1-2 TRBV19 once CASSIVGGRNYGYTF TGTGCCAGTAGTATAGTTGGCGGTCGTAACTATGGCTACACCTTC
- TRBJ1-5 TRBV29-1 - CSVVVGSDSNQPQHF TGCAGCGTTGTCGTAGGTTCTGATAGCAATCAGCCCCAGCATTTT
TRBD2 TRBJ2-7 TRBV27 once CASSLSGGAPGEQYF TGTGCCAGCAGTCTTAGCGGGGGGGCCCCCGGCGAGCAGTACTTC
- TRBJ2-7 TRBV19 - CASSTRPGRELEQYF TGTGCCAGTAGTACCCGACCGGGAAGGGAGCTCGAGCAGTACTTC
- TRBJ1-2 TRBV5-5 - CASSLAEGLGGYTF TGTGCCAGCAGCTTGGCCGAGGGCCTGGGTGGCTACACCTTC
- TRBJ2-5 TRBV5-1 - CASSRQETQYF TGCGCCAGCAGCCGACAAGAGACCCAGTACTTC
- TRBJ2-2 TRBV2 few CASSEDDGELFF TGTGCCAGCAGTGAGGACGACGGGGAGCTGTTTTTT
TRBD2 TRBJ2-7 TRBV7-9 - CASSLFGTRSFEQYF TGTGCCAGCAGCTTGTTCGGGACTAGGTCCTTCGAGCAGTACTTC
TRBD2 TRBJ2-1 TRBV5-6 - CASSYRTSGGAFF TGTGCCAGCAGCTACCGGACTAGCGGGGGGGCGTTCTTC
- TRBJ2-3 TRBV30 few CAWSISTDTQYF TGTGCCTGGAGTATTAGCACAGATACGCAGTATTTT
TRBD1 TRBJ1-5 TRBV6-1 - CASSGDRGRSNQPQHF TGTGCCAGCAGTGGGGACAGGGGGCGTAGCAATCAGCCCCAGCATTTT
- TRBJ1-4 TRBV19 - CASSRTVNEKLFF TGTGCCAGTAGTAGAACAGTTAATGAAAAACTGTTTTTT